This entry is about one TCR beta chain. The antigen is undetermined. The data belong to a study of CD8 T cells in ankylosing spondylitis. The study, taken as a whole, reports: Characteristic of ankylosing spondylitis blood, it appeared, was a TCR beta motif comprising several highly homologous variants.

CDR1 is SGHTS, CDR2 YDEGEE, per germline. The CDR3 totals 15 residues. V gave up 5 bases and J gave up 4 bases, with 16 bases separating them. One entry per CDR3 protein results from TCRdb running MiXCR on the 5' RACE reads. The sample shows approximately 540,000 distinct CDR3 sequences, roughly 12% of them seen only once. The J gene is TRBJ2-1, the V gene TRBV5-8; TRBD2 might be the D (6 bases). The origin of this receptor is a male donor with ankylosing spondylitis. The sequenced sample consisted of blood, either unsorted or a sorted T cell fraction (not recorded which). The CDR3 is CASSLSAGRYNEQFF. CDR3 coding DNA: TGTGCCAGCAGTCTATCGGCAGGGAGGTACAATGAGCAGTTCTTC.